A single sample is the source of the 21 T cell receptor beta chains below, sequenced in a study of T cell changes during pregnancy in multiple sclerosis. Only in-frame clones appear in the TCRdb table, and some are missing; sequencing was by immunoSEQ multiplex PCR. The table includes approximately 84,000 clones, about 94% detected once. The sample in question was peripheral blood, obtained in the second trimester of pregnancy. All receptors come from a female donor in good health, enrolled as a control in a pregnancy study.

V is TRBV27 and J is TRBJ2-7; 12 positions match TRBD2. Germline lookup yields CDR1 MNHEY and CDR2 SMNVEV (reference sequence). Trimming at V came to 6 bases and at J to 7 bases, leaving 10 bases not matched to a gene. The CDR3 runs 15 residues. CDR3: CASSQKGLAGREQYF. The CDR3 coding sequence is TGTGCCAGCAGCCAAAAGGGACTAGCGGGTCGTGAGCAGTACTTC.

The J gene is TRBJ2-2, the V gene TRBV4-1; TRBD2 agrees at 13 bases. The germline V gene has CDR1 MGHRA and CDR2 YSYEKL. The CDR3 consists of 16 residues. With V trimmed by 1 base and J by 6 bases, 2 bases remained unmatched. The CDR3 region has the DNA TGCGCCAGCAGCCAAGCACTAGCGGGAGGGTCCGGGGAGCTGTTTTTT. Its protein is CASSQALAGGSGELFF.

This chain links TRBV5-1 with TRBJ2-5; weak D call: TRBD2 (5 bases). The V end was cut by 4 bases, the J end by 0 bases, with 16 bases between. Germline CDR1 SGHRS, CDR2 YFSETQ. This CDR3 region has 16 residues. CDR3 region: CASSPGRSGYQETQYF. In DNA, the CDR3 is TGCGCCAGCAGCCCCGGTCGGTCGGGGTACCAAGAGACCCAGTACTTC.

The chain combines TRBV10-3 with TRBJ1-5; D gene uncertain. The V gene lost 4 bases and the J gene lost 0 bases, with 7 bases spanning the gap. The CDR3 loop spans 14 amino acids. The germline CDR1 and CDR2 sequences are ENHRY and SYGVKD. Here the CDR3 DNA reads TGTGCCATCAGTGTGTCGGCTAGCAATCAGCCCCAGCATTTT. Protein sequence: CAISVSASNQPQHF.

This clone is a singleton in its sample. This sequence joins TRBV15 and TRBJ2-1; 8 nucleotides agree with TRBD1. V dropped 4 bases and J dropped 6; count of bases not matched to a gene: 11. CDR3 length equals 16 residues. Germline values: CDR1 LNHNV, CDR2 YYDKDF (reference sequence). CDR3 region: CATSTTLGQGGNEQFF. The DNA for the CDR3 is TGTGCCACCAGCACCACACTAGGACAGGGAGGCAATGAGCAGTTCTTC.

V is TRBV28 and J is TRBJ2-3; no firm D call. This CDR3 comprises 13 residues. The V end lost 5 bases, the J end lost 4 bases, and 10 bases lay between the germline ends. From germline, CDR1 is MDHEN and CDR2 SYDVKM. DNA for the CDR3: TGTGCCAGCAGTACAGACGGTTCAGATACGCAGTATTTT. Translated: CASSTDGSDTQYF.

This clone was counted once. J is TRBJ2-5 and V is TRBV27, with D possibly being TRBD2 (7 bases). There are 12 residues in the CDR3. V was trimmed by 4 bases and J by 11 bases, leaving 14 bases between them. CDR1 MNHEY and CDR2 SMNVEV come from the germline V gene (reference sequence). The CDR3 nucleotides are TGTGCCAGCAGTTGGCGGGGGCAAGAGCAGTACTTC. It specifies CASSWRGQEQYF.

The CDR3 sequence: CARSLGRGAEETQYF. The CDR3 DNA sequence: TGTGCCAGAAGCTTGGGGCGGGGAGCGGAAGAGACCCAGTACTTC. This chain links TRBV5-3 with TRBJ2-5, with D perhaps matching TRBD2 (6 bases). TRBV5-3 is given ORF status, its function remaining uncertain. V was pared by 0 bases and J by 3 bases, with 12 bases between. This CDR3 is 15 amino acids long.

This clone showed up just once. This rearrangement joins TRBV5-1 to TRBJ2-4; 7 bases align to TRBD1. The CDR3 consists of 16 residues. CDR1 and CDR2 (germline): SGHRS, YFSETQ. V trimming: 1 base; J trimming: 1 base; junction bases outside the gene matches: 5. The CDR3 region has the DNA TGCGCCAGCAGCTTGCTCCGCAGGGGGGCCAAAAACATTCAGTACTTC. It yields the protein CASSLLRRGAKNIQYF.

This clone was seen only once. The genes are TRBV5-1 and TRBJ1-4, with TRBD1 identical over 10 bases. The germline gives CDR1 SGHRS, CDR2 YFSETQ. The junction had 9 bases not matched to a gene; V was cut back by 3 bases and J by 4 bases. CDR3 length: 17 amino acids. CDR3 DNA: TGCGCCAGCAGCTCACGACAGGGGGCGCAGAGTAATGAAAAACTGTTTTTT. This gives the protein CASSSRQGAQSNEKLFF.

The rearrangement uses TRBV5-6 and TRBJ2-1, with TRBD2 matching 10 bases. Germline CDR1 reads SGHDT; CDR2 reads YYEEEE. This CDR3 spans 16 amino acids. J was trimmed by 2 bases and V by 4 bases; bases with no gene match: 6. CDR3 in DNA: TGTGCCAGCAGCCCCCAAGCGGGAGGGCCCTACAATGAGCAGTTCTTC. This codes for CASSPQAGGPYNEQFF.

This chain uses TRBV27 with TRBJ2-5; D is undetermined. V gave up 1 base and J gave up 5 bases, with 11 bases separating them. The CDR3 totals 14 residues. Germline V gene lookup returns CDR1 MNHEY and CDR2 SMNVEV (reference sequence). The CDR3 DNA sequence: TGTGCCAGCAGTTTATTTGGCCCGTTGGAGACCCAGTACTTC. This gives the protein CASSLFGPLETQYF.

The sample holds one count of this clone. J is TRBJ2-3 and V is TRBV6-1; the D is unclear. V was pared by 5 bases and J by 3 bases, with 15 bases between. The germline CDR1 and CDR2 sequences are MNHNS and SASEGT. This CDR3 is 15 amino acids long. The CDR3 bases are TGTGCCAGCAGTAGACTTGTAACTTCTACAGATACGCAGTATTTT. It codes for CASSRLVTSTDTQYF.

This chain uses TRBV5-6 with TRBJ2-3, with 8 bases lining up with TRBD2. The CDR3 spans 12 residues. Trimming took 9 bases from V and 4 from J; bases not matched to a gene: 4. Germline assignment: CDR1 SGHDT and CDR2 YYEEEE. CDR3 protein: CATGGGPDTQYF. The CDR3 coding sequence is TGTGCCACGGGGGGGGGCCCAGATACGCAGTATTTT.

This chain connects TRBV11-3 to TRBJ2-2; a possible D gene is TRBD2 (7 bases). Per germline, CDR1 SGHNT and CDR2 YENEEA. Trimming stripped 3 bases from V and 5 bases from J, with 13 bases between. The CDR3 has 15 amino acids. The CDR3 loop reads CASSFGGRRTGELFF. The CDR3 DNA follows: TGTGCCAGCAGCTTCGGGGGGCGCCGGACCGGGGAGCTGTTTTTT. Looking up the rest from reference TRBV11-3 and TRBJ2-2 gives the full variable domain: EAGVVQSPRYKIIEKKQPVAFWCNPISGHNTLYWYLQNLGQGPELLIRYENEEAVDDSQLPKDRFSAERLKGVDSTLKIQPAELGDSAVYLCASSFGGRRTGELFFGEGSRLTVL.

The chain carries TRBV6-5 and TRBJ1-5; 10 bases fit TRBD1. Germline CDR1 MNHEY, CDR2 SVGAGI. CDR3 length: 14 amino acids. V gave up 6 bases and J gave up 9 bases; unmatched junction bases: 8. This CDR3 reads CASRQDRGLGPQHF. DNA of the CDR3: TGTGCCAGCAGACAAGACAGGGGGCTTGGGCCCCAGCATTTT.

The chain carries TRBV28 and TRBJ1-1; D gene unclear. There are 13 residues in the CDR3. The germline CDR1 and CDR2 sequences are MDHEN and SYDVKM. V was trimmed by 2 bases and J by 1 base, leaving 5 bases between them. The DNA for the CDR3 is TGTGCCAGCAGTTTAAGCCCGAACACTGAAGCTTTCTTT. Residues: CASSLSPNTEAFF.

This clone is a singleton in its sample. The genes are TRBV7-9 and TRBJ2-3, with a weak D call TRBD1 (5 bases). V lost 5 bases and J lost 2, with 14 bases in between. The CDR3 is 15 residues long. The germline V gene encodes CDR1 SEHNR and CDR2 FQNEAQ (reference sequence). This CDR3 reads CASSASRAPTDTQYF. The CDR3 region has the DNA TGTGCCAGCAGCGCCAGCAGGGCCCCCACAGATACGCAGTATTTT.

The chain is built from TRBV7-8 and TRBJ2-7; weak D call: TRBD2 (5 bases). The CDR3 is made up of 16 amino acids. Germline loops: CDR1 SGHVS, CDR2 FQNEAQ. V lost 5 bases and J lost 5, with 22 bases in between. The CDR3: CASSHIPGSSFDEQYF. DNA for the CDR3: TGTGCCAGCAGCCACATCCCCGGATCTAGCTTCGACGAGCAGTACTTC.

The J gene is TRBJ2-7, the V gene TRBV27; 11 nucleotides line up with TRBD2. The germline CDR1 and CDR2 sequences are MNHEY and SMNVEV (reference sequence). The V and J ends lost 6 bases and 3 bases, in that order; junction bases with no gene match: 7. The CDR3 loop spans 15 amino acids. The CDR3 loop is CASRPGLAVLYEQYF. DNA of the CDR3: TGTGCCAGCAGACCGGGACTAGCGGTTCTCTACGAGCAGTACTTC.

The CDR3: CASSDGLAGNNEQFF. As DNA, the CDR3 is TGTGCCAGCAGTGACGGACTAGCGGGGAACAATGAGCAGTTCTTC. The J gene is TRBJ2-1, the V gene TRBV6-1; 12 positions agree with TRBD2. Germline-derived CDR1 and CDR2 are MNHNS and SASEGT. CDR3 length: 15 residues. V lost 3 bases and J lost 5; bases outside the gene matches: 2.